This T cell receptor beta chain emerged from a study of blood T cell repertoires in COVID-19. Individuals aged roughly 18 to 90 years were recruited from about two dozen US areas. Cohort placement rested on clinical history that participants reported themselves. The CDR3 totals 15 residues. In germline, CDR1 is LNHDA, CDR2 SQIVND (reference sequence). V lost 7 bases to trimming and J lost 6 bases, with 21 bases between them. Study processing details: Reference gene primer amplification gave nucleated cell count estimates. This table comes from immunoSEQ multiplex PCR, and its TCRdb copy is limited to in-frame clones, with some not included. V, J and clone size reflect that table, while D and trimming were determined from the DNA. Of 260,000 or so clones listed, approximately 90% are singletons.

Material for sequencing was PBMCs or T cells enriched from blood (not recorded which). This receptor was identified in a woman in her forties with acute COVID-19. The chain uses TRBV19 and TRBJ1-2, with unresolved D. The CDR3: CASTTERAGENGYTF. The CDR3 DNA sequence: TGTGCCAGTACTACGGAAAGGGCGGGAGAGAATGGCTACACCTTC.